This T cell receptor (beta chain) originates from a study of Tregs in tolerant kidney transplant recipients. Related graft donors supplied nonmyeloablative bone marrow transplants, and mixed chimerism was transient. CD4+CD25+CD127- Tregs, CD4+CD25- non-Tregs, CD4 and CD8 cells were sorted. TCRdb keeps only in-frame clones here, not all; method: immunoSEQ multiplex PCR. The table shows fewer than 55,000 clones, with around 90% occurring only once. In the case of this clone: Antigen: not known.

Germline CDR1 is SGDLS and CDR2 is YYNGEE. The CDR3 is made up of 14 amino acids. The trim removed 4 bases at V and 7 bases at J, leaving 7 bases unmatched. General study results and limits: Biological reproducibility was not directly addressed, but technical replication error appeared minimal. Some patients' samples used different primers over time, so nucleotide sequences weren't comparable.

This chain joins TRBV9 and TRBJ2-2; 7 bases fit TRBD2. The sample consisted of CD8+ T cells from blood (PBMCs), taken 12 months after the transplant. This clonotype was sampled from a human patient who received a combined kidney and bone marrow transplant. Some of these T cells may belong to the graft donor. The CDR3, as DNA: TGTGCCAGCAGCCCCACGGGGGGAAACGGGGAGCTGTTTTTT. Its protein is CASSPTGGNGELFF.